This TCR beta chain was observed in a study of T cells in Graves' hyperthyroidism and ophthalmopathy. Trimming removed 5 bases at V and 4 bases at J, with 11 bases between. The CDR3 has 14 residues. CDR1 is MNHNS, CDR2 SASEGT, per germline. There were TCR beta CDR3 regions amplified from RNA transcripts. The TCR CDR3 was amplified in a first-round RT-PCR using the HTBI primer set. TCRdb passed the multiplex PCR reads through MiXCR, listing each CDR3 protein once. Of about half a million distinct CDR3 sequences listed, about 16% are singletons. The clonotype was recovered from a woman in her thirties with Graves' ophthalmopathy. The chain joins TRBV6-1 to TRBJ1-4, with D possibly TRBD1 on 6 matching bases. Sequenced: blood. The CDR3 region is CASSSTGFNEKLFF. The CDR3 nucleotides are TGTGCCAGCAGTTCGACAGGCTTTAATGAAAAACTGTTTTTT.